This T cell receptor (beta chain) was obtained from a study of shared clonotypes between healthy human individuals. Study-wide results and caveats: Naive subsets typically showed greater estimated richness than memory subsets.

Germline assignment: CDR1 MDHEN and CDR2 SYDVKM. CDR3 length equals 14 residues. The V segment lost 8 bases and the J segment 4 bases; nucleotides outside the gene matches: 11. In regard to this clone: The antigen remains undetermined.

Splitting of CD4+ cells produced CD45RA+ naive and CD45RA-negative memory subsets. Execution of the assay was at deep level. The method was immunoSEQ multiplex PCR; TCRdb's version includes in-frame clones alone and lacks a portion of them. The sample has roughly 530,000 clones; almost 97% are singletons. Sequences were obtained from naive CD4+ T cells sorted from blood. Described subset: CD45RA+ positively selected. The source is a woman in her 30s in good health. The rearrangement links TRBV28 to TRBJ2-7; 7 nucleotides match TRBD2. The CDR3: CASGGAGHRYEQYF. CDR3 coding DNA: TGTGCCAGCGGAGGAGCGGGGCACCGGTACGAGCAGTACTTC.